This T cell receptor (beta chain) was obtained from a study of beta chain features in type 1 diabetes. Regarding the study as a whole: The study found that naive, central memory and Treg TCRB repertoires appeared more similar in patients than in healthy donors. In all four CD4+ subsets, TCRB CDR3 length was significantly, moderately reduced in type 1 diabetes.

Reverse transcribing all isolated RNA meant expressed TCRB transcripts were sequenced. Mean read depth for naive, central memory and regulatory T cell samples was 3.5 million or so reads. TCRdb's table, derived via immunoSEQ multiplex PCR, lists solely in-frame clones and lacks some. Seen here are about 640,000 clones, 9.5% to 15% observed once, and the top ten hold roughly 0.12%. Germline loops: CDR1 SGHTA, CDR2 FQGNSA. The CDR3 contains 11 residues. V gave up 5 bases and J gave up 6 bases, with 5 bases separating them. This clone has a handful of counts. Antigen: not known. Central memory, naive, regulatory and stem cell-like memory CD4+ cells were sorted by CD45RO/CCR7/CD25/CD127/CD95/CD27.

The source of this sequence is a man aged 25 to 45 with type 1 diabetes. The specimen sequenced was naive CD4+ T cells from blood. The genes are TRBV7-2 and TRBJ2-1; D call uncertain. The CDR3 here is CASSDRNEQFF. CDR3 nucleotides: TGTGCCAGCAGCGACCGCAATGAGCAGTTCTTC.